This T cell receptor beta chain was identified during a study of control samples from healthy donors and cancer patients. Sequencing used immunoSEQ multiplex PCR; TCRdb keeps in-frame clones, though not all of them. The table shows approximately 100,000 clones, with roughly 82% occurring only once. The CDR3 totals 15 residues. CDR1 and CDR2 (germline): MDHEN, SYDVKM. Germline trimming cut 6 bases from V and 4 bases from J; bases unmatched to any gene: 10. The specimen sequenced was blood. The sequence derives from a man aged 55 to 70 in good health. The genes are TRBV28 and TRBJ2-7, with TRBD2 identical over 9 bases. Here the CDR3 DNA reads TGTGCCAGCAGGGGGCTAGCGGGAATTTTATACGAGCAGTACTTC. Amino acids: CASRGLAGILYEQYF.